A single sample is the source of the 22 T cell receptor beta chains below, sequenced in a study of cytomegalovirus exposure and HLA in healthy donors (dated by TCRdb to the late 2010s). The method was the immunoSEQ multiplex PCR assay. For the multiplex PCR, a mixture combining 60 forward primers for TCR Vbeta segments and 13 reverse primers for TCR Jbeta segments was used. TCRdb obtained this table from immuneACCESS and retained in-frame rearrangements with V and J assigned. These tables miss some clones; where compared with another copy, unresolved V genes account for less than half of the shortfall, and the remainder is unexplained. Counted in this sample were 70,000 to 100,000 clones; 80% of them appeared once. The ten largest account for roughly 2% of the sample. The sequenced material came from PBMCs. All receptors come from a young man in good health and CMV-seronegative.

The genes are TRBV27 and TRBJ2-1; 10 nucleotides align to TRBD2. CDR1 and CDR2 from the germline V gene are MNHEY and SMNVEV (reference sequence). Trimming cost V 2 bases and J 4 bases; bases outside gene matches: 2. This CDR3 has 15 amino acids. This CDR3 is CASSLERGGYNEQFF. CDR3 DNA: TGTGCCAGCAGTTTAGAGCGGGGGGGATACAATGAGCAGTTCTTC.

The CDR3 DNA follows: TGTTCAATGAGCGGCACCTATCAAGAGACCCAGTACTTC. Translated, it gives CSMSGTYQETQYF. The gene calls are TRBV30 and TRBJ2-5; TRBD2 is a possible D gene (5 bases). The CDR3 extends over 13 amino acids. Germline V CDR1 and CDR2: GTSNPN, SVGIG (reference sequence).

CDR3 sequence (DNA): TGTGCCAGCAGTGAGTTGGTAACGCAGTATTTT. Its protein is CASSELVTQYF. This chain uses TRBV6-5 with TRBJ2-3; D not certain. V lost 5 bases to trimming and J lost 9 bases, with 9 bases between them. The CDR3 length is 11 residues. CDR1 is MNHEY and CDR2 is SVGAGI in the germline V gene.

This chain uses TRBV20-1 with TRBJ1-2; D is undetermined. Germline CDR1 DFQATT, CDR2 SNEGSKA (reference sequence). The CDR3 spans 11 residues. V was cut by 7 bases and J by 5 bases, with 11 bases left in between. In DNA form, the CDR3 reads TGCAGTGGCAGCCACGGGTATGGCTACACCTTC. It codes for CSGSHGYGYTF.

Comment on this clone: Other DNA sequences in this specimen translate into the identical CDR3. The chain couples TRBV6-5 to TRBJ2-1; 9 bases agree with TRBD2. V gave up 4 bases and J gave up 7 bases; unmatched junction bases: 5. Germline V gives CDR1 MNHEY, CDR2 SVGAGI. This CDR3 has 14 amino acids. In nucleotides, the CDR3 is TGTGCCAGCAGTTCGACTAGCGGACCGAATGAGCAGTTCTTC. This sequence encodes CASSSTSGPNEQFF.

The V and J genes are TRBV5-1 and TRBJ1-5, with 7 positions matching TRBD1. The CDR3 sequence is 16 residues long. V gave up 4 bases and J gave up 2 bases; unmatched junction bases: 9. Per the germline V gene, CDR1 is SGHRS and CDR2 is YFSETQ. This CDR3 reads CASSPGNTGGNQPQHF. The CDR3 DNA follows: TGCGCCAGCAGCCCGGGGAATACAGGGGGCAATCAGCCCCAGCATTTT.

This sequence joins TRBV10-1 and TRBJ2-5; 14 positions agree with TRBD2. Germline-derived CDR1 and CDR2 are WNHNN and SYGVQD (reference sequence). CDR3 length: 14 residues. Trimming at V came to 8 bases and at J to 4 bases, leaving 3 bases not matched to a gene. DNA for the CDR3: TGCGCCAGCCTGACTAGCGGGGGGGCAGAGACCCAGTACTTC. The encoded protein is CASLTSGGAETQYF.

This clone was observed a few times. This chain uses TRBV7-2 with TRBJ2-1, with TRBD2 as a possible D gene (7 bases). In germline, CDR1 is SGHTA, CDR2 FQGNSA. This CDR3 region has 16 residues. Trimming shortened V by 5 bases and J by 12 bases, and 26 bases separated the two germline ends. CDR3: CASSPLGGGVFFGQFF. CDR3 DNA sequence: TGTGCCAGCAGCCCCTTAGGGGGGGGCGTATTTTTCGGGCAGTTCTTC.

The chain employs TRBV11-2 and TRBJ2-5; 8 nucleotides match TRBD2. This CDR3 contains 16 residues. V lost 0 bases to trimming and J lost 4 bases; unmatched junction nucleotides: 7. Germline V gene lookup returns CDR1 SGHAT and CDR2 FQNNGV. The CDR3, as DNA: TGTGCCAGCAGCTTAGAACGGGGGGGGCGCGGAGAGACCCAGTACTTC. As protein: CASSLERGGRGETQYF. Full variable domain (missing parts from reference TRBV11-2 and TRBJ2-5): EAGVAQSPRYKIIEKRQSVAFWCNPISGHATLYWYQQILGQGPKLLIQFQNNGVVDDSQLPKDRFSAERLKGVDSTLKIQPAKLEDSAVYLCASSLERGGRGETQYFGPGTRLLVL.

The chain combines TRBV25-1 with TRBJ2-7; D might be TRBD1 (6 bases). Germline V lookup: CDR1 MGHDK, CDR2 SYGVNS. V gave up 6 bases and J gave up 5 bases, with 14 bases separating them. The length of the CDR3 is 13 residues. The CDR3 loop is CASSPGAPHEQYF. The DNA for the CDR3 is TGTGCCAGCAGCCCAGGGGCCCCCCACGAGCAGTACTTC.

In DNA form, the CDR3 reads TGCGCCAGCAGCTCATACTACACGACTGGAACAGATACGCAGTATTTT. This sequence encodes CASSSYYTTGTDTQYF. This rearrangement joins TRBV5-1 to TRBJ2-3; D is unclear. Germline values: CDR1 SGHRS, CDR2 YFSETQ. CDR3 length equals 16 residues. Trimming stripped 3 bases from V and 3 bases from J, with 17 bases between.

CDR3 residues: CASSQFGTGEYQPQHF. CDR3 nucleotides: TGCGCCAGCAGCCAATTTGGGACAGGGGAGTATCAGCCCCAGCATTTT. The chain is built from TRBV4-1 and TRBJ1-5; 10 bases fit TRBD1. Germline lookup yields CDR1 MGHRA and CDR2 YSYEKL. J was trimmed by 5 bases and V by 2 bases; bases with no gene match: 6. The CDR3 is 16 residues long.

The J gene is TRBJ1-5, the V gene TRBV2, with a possible D match to TRBD1 (6 bases). Germline lookup yields CDR1 SNHLY and CDR2 FYNNEI. The CDR3 is 16 residues long. V lost 6 bases and J 2 bases, leaving 17 bases between the germline ends. The CDR3 DNA follows: TGTGCCAGCAGCGCACTTACAGGGTTGCGCAATCAGCCCCAGCATTTT. Its protein is CASSALTGLRNQPQHF.

For this clone: Its ends do not fully match the called genes, so a read error is possible. The chain uses TRBV13 and TRBJ2-7, with D perhaps TRBD1 (6 bases). The CDR3 sequence is 13 residues long. The V gene's germline CDR1 is PRHDT and CDR2 FYEKMQ (reference sequence). CDR3 DNA sequence: TGTGCCAGCACCTTACAGGGTTTTGAAGAGCAGTACTTC. Protein sequence: CASTLQGFEEQYF. The variable domain in full, completed from reference TRBV13 and TRBJ2-7, reads AAGVIQSPRHLIKEKRETATLKCYPIPRHDTVYWYQQGPGQDPQFLISFYEKMQSDKGSIPDRFSAQQFSDYHSELNMSSLELGDSALYFCASTLQGFEEQYFGPGTRLTVT.

The chain uses TRBV9 and TRBJ1-4; no firm D call. CDR3 length equals 13 residues. Germline V gives CDR1 SGDLS, CDR2 YYNGEE. The V gene lost 3 bases and the J gene lost 4 bases, with 7 bases spanning the gap. The CDR3 DNA sequence: TGTGCCAGCAGCGGGCTTGTTAATGAAAAACTGTTTTTT. This gives the protein CASSGLVNEKLFF.

The chain has TRBV19 and TRBJ2-7, with D tentatively TRBD1 (5 bases). V was shortened by 6 bases and J by 3 bases, with 15 bases between the two germline ends. This CDR3 region has 14 residues. Germline V gives CDR1 LNHDA, CDR2 SQIVND (reference sequence). CDR3 DNA: TGTGCCAGTAGGGTTAATGGGGCCAGCTACGAGCAGTACTTC. This translates into CASRVNGASYEQYF.

The chain employs TRBV7-9 and TRBJ1-5; 7 bases are shared with TRBD1. Germline V gene sequence: CDR1 SEHNR, CDR2 FQNEAQ (reference sequence). The CDR3 spans 13 residues. V shed 4 bases, J shed 5 bases, and the junction held 2 bases outside the gene matches. CDR3: CASSSQGDQPQHF. The CDR3 DNA follows: TGTGCCAGCAGCTCCCAGGGGGATCAGCCCCAGCATTTT. Combining the CDR3 with reference TRBV7-9 and TRBJ1-5 gives the whole variable domain DTGVSQNPRHKITKRGQNVTFRCDPISEHNRLYWYRQTLGQGPEFLTYFQNEAQLEKSRLLSDRFSAERPKGSFSTLEIQRTEQGDSAMYLCASSSQGDQPQHFGDGTRLSIL.

V and J are TRBV19 and TRBJ2-2, with a tentative D call TRBD1 (6 bases). Germline V gene sequence: CDR1 LNHDA, CDR2 SQIVND (reference sequence). V lost 10 bases to trimming and J lost 0 bases, with 12 bases between them. This CDR3 spans 14 amino acids. CDR3 residues: CATTGFTNTGELFF. Here the CDR3 DNA reads TGTGCCACCACAGGGTTTACGAACACCGGGGAGCTGTTTTTT.

A few counts support this clone. The chain is built from TRBV2 and TRBJ1-4; D is ambiguous. Germline CDR1 SNHLY, CDR2 FYNNEI. This CDR3 region has 12 residues. V shed 6 bases and J shed 5 bases, with 7 bases lying between them. The CDR3 DNA reads TGTGCCAGCAGGGTCGGGAATGAAAAACTGTTTTTT. This gives the protein CASRVGNEKLFF.

The chain links TRBV6-6 to TRBJ2-1; D is unclear. V lost 7 bases and J lost 3, with 7 bases in between. Germline CDR1 and CDR2: MNHNY and SVGAGI (reference sequence). CDR3 size: 12 residues. CDR3 region: CASKSGYNEQFF. The CDR3 DNA is TGTGCCAGCAAGTCGGGCTACAATGAGCAGTTCTTC.

The chain carries TRBV7-6 and TRBJ2-2; 7 nucleotides agree with TRBD2. Germline CDR1 is SGHVS and CDR2 is FNYEAQ. With V trimmed by 5 bases and J by 4 bases, 13 bases remained unmatched. The CDR3 runs 17 residues. The CDR3 nucleotides are TGTGCCAGCAGCAGCCACCCCGGCGGGGGACGCACCGGGGAGCTGTTTTTT. It encodes CASSSHPGGGRTGELFF.

The chain joins TRBV15 to TRBJ1-2, with D tentatively TRBD1 (5 bases). The germline V gene encodes CDR1 LNHNV and CDR2 YYDKDF (reference sequence). Trimming pared 0 bases from V and 8 bases from J, leaving 16 bases between. CDR3 length equals 15 residues. CDR3 residues: CATSRDLGTVEGYTF. DNA for the CDR3: TGTGCCACCAGCAGAGATCTAGGGACTGTGGAGGGCTACACCTTC.